The clone carrying this T cell receptor (beta chain) was observed a handful of times. Researchers took RNA transcripts and amplified the TCR beta CDR3 regions from them. RT-PCR in the first round (using the HTBI primer set) targeted the TCR CDR3. From the multiplex PCR reads, TCRdb called clonotypes with MiXCR, one entry per CDR3 protein. The sample lists roughly 740,000 distinct CDR3 sequences; around 15% were seen once. The sample comes from a study of T cells in Graves' hyperthyroidism and ophthalmopathy. This CDR3 contains 14 residues. From germline, CDR1 is DFQATT and CDR2 SNEGSKA (reference sequence). Trimming shortened V by 4 bases and J by 4 bases, and 14 bases separated the two germline ends.

Sequenced input: blood. This chain uses TRBV20-1 with TRBJ2-1, with a tentative D call TRBD1 (6 bases). The origin of this receptor is a man younger than 30 with Graves' hyperthyroidism. The chain's CDR3 is CSAKGGATYNEQFF. CDR3 bases: TGCAGTGCTAAAGGGGGAGCTACGTACAATGAGCAGTTCTTC.